This paragraph reports one TCR beta chain. Use of 60 Vbeta and 13 Jbeta primers characterized the PCR. Sequencing was performed with immunoSEQ multiplex PCR; in TCRdb, only in-frame clones are kept and a portion is missing. The sample records 150,000 or so clones, 65% to 80% being singletons. These data come from a study of cytomegalovirus exposure and HLA in healthy donors. Losses at the gene ends were 6 bases for V and 7 bases for J; bases not matched to a gene: 9. The CDR3 runs 15 residues. CDR1 and CDR2 (germline): SGHTS, YDEGEE. This chain links TRBV5-8 with TRBJ2-3; 12 nucleotides align to TRBD1. The clonotype comes from a man younger than 35 in good health and CMV-seronegative. Sequenced sample: PBMCs. CDR3 residues: CASNLPGQGAYTQYF. The CDR3 DNA sequence: TGTGCCAGCAACCTACCGGGACAGGGGGCTTATACGCAGTATTTT.